This T cell receptor (beta chain) was captured in a study of T cells after yellow fever vaccination. This CDR3 region has 19 residues. CDR1 LGHNA and CDR2 YNFKEQ come from the germline V gene. Trimming cost V 0 bases and J 0 bases; bases outside gene matches: 10. Study outcomes and limitations: The booster saw the reappearance of most primary-vaccination clones (around 96% CD4, less than 90% CD8). Few clonotypes appeared in both CD4 and CD8 compartments. Contamination by abundant bulk-population clonotypes could be present in FACS-sorted repertoires.

This clonotype has a count of ten or more. The antigen is undetermined. UMIs were added to TCR cDNA along with a universal primer site when it was made by 5'RACE template switching. TCRdb called the 5' RACE reads again in MiXCR, with one record for every CDR3 protein. The profile covers about 170,000 distinct CDR3 sequences, with around 10% appearing a single time and less than 40% taken by the ten largest. Sequenced here: CD8+ T cells sorted from PBMCs, sampled 15 days after the yellow fever booster vaccination. V is TRBV4-2 and J is TRBJ2-1, with 8 bases fitting TRBD2. This TCR was recovered from a man aged 18 to 30 who received the YFV17D yellow fever vaccine. CDR3: CASSQDRLAGRSSYNEQFF. The CDR3 nucleotides read TGTGCCAGCAGCCAAGATAGGCTAGCGGGCCGAAGCTCCTACAATGAGCAGTTCTTC.